The next 20 T cell receptor beta chains were all read from a single sample in a study of a mutant IDH1 vaccine in newly diagnosed glioma. Time point denoted: week 11, during vaccination. Each dose of the vaccine consisted of 300 ug of mutant IDH1 20-mer peptide, with topical imiquimod. No antigen has been identified for these receptors. Assay: immunoSEQ multiplex PCR; the TCRdb copy retains only in-frame clones and omits some. The table records 110,000 or so clones, roughly 88% of them present only once. The sequencing here drew on PBMCs, taken from a glioma patient whose treatment included an IDH1 peptide vaccine. These receptors all come from a woman aged 45-65 years with glioma.

The chain is built from TRBV27 and TRBJ2-7, with TRBD2 identical over 7 bases. CDR1 MNHEY and CDR2 SMNVEV come from the germline V gene (reference sequence). The CDR3 extends over 11 amino acids. The ends lost 5 bases at V and 6 bases at J; junction bases unmatched: 1. CDR3 sequence reads: CASSSGTEQYF. For the CDR3, the DNA is TGTGCCAGCAGTAGCGGGACCGAGCAGTACTTC.

This clone appeared a single time. The V call is TRBV27, the J call TRBJ1-2; 8 positions agree with TRBD1. V shed 7 bases and J 8 bases; nucleotides not matched to a gene: 12. In germline, CDR1 is MNHEY, CDR2 SMNVEV (reference sequence). This CDR3 region has 14 residues. This chain's CDR3 is CASTPRQGAQGYTF. The CDR3 bases are TGTGCCAGCACCCCCAGGCAGGGGGCGCAGGGCTACACCTTC.

The V and J genes are TRBV28 and TRBJ1-2; D may be TRBD1 (5 bases). There are 14 residues in the CDR3. Trimming removed 5 bases from V and 2 bases from J, with 12 bases in between. The germline gives CDR1 MDHEN, CDR2 SYDVKM. CDR3 nucleotides: TGTGCCAGCAGTCCGATGACAGCAAACTATGGCTACACCTTC. It yields the protein CASSPMTANYGYTF.

This clone was picked up one time. The rearrangement uses TRBV19 and TRBJ1-6; D remains ambiguous. V lost 5 bases to trimming and J lost 8 bases, with 7 bases between them. CDR1 and CDR2 (germline): LNHDA, SQIVND (reference sequence). CDR3 size: 12 residues. DNA for the CDR3: TGTGCCAGTAGTTACGGGGATTCACCCCTCCACTTT. It is translated as CASSYGDSPLHF.

V is TRBV6-5 and J is TRBJ2-7, with a weak D call TRBD1 (5 bases). CDR1 MNHEY and CDR2 SVGAGI come from the germline V gene. V dropped 4 bases and J dropped 6 bases, with 7 bases sitting between them. The CDR3 runs 11 residues. The CDR3 loop is CASSFRVEQYF. CDR3 DNA sequence: TGTGCCAGCAGTTTCAGGGTCGAGCAGTACTTC.

The V and J genes are TRBV7-8 and TRBJ2-1; TRBD1 aligns across 8 bases. Looked up from germline, CDR1 is SGHVS and CDR2 is FQNEAQ. This CDR3 contains 15 residues. Losses at the gene ends were 5 bases for V and 3 bases for J; bases not matched to a gene: 6. The CDR3 spells CASSAGTGYYNEQFF. The CDR3 nucleotides are TGTGCCAGCAGCGCCGGGACAGGATACTACAATGAGCAGTTCTTC.

The V gene is TRBV7-2, the J gene TRBJ2-7; 8 bases line up with TRBD1. This CDR3 has 16 amino acids. Per the germline V gene, CDR1 is SGHTA and CDR2 is FQGNSA. After removal of 2 bases from V and 5 bases from J, the junction contained 11 bases not matched to a gene. The CDR3 protein is CASSLSVGTGKDEQYF. Here the CDR3 DNA reads TGTGCCAGCAGCTTATCAGTTGGGACAGGAAAAGACGAGCAGTACTTC.

This clone was detected a few times. This chain connects TRBV10-3 to TRBJ2-7, with D unresolved. CDR1 is ENHRY and CDR2 is SYGVKD in the germline V gene. Trimming took off 2 bases at V and 6 bases at J, with 8 bases between the two ends. The CDR3 runs 12 residues. CDR3 residues: CAISERVPEQYF. CDR3 sequence (DNA): TGTGCCATCAGTGAGCGCGTTCCCGAGCAGTACTTC.

The V and J genes are TRBV19 and TRBJ2-7, with 12 bases lining up with TRBD1. This CDR3 is 16 amino acids long. CDR1 is LNHDA, CDR2 SQIVND, per germline (reference sequence). V lost 4 bases and J lost 4; bases outside the gene matches: 8. CDR3 coding DNA: TGTGCCAGTAGTAAAGTTCCGGGACAGGGGGCTTACGAGCAGTACTTC. Residues: CASSKVPGQGAYEQYF.

The chain's CDR3 is CASSPRGGTYGYTF. The CDR3 nucleotides are TGTGCCAGCAGCCCCCGGGGGGGTACCTATGGCTACACCTTC. The rearrangement links TRBV6-1 to TRBJ1-2, with D perhaps matching TRBD1 (5 bases). With 6 bases removed from V and 4 bases from J, the gap between germline ends came to 15 bases. This CDR3 contains 14 residues. Germline CDR1 is MNHNS and CDR2 is SASEGT.

The V call is TRBV7-2, the J call TRBJ2-1; maybe TRBD2 (6 bases). V was trimmed by 4 bases and J by 4 bases, leaving 14 bases between them. The CDR3 sequence is 15 residues long. CDR1 is SGHTA and CDR2 is FQGNSA in the germline V gene. As DNA, the CDR3 is TGTGCCAGCAGCTCTATGAGCGGGCCGTACAATGAGCAGTTCTTC. Translated: CASSSMSGPYNEQFF.

The rearrangement uses TRBV5-8 and TRBJ2-7, with TRBD2 matching over 7 bases. The CDR3 has 15 amino acids. CDR1 SGHTS and CDR2 YDEGEE come from the germline V gene. The V gene end was trimmed by 7 bases and the J gene end by 2 bases; junction bases not matched to a gene: 12. The CDR3 reads CASGLFASGTYEQYF. Written as DNA, the CDR3 is TGTGCCAGCGGACTTTTTGCTAGCGGTACCTACGAGCAGTACTTC. Supplemented by reference TRBV5-8 and TRBJ2-7, the full variable domain reads EAGVTQSPTHLIKTRGQQATLRCSPISGHTSVYWYQQALGLGLQFLLWYDEGEERNRGNFPPRFSGRQFPNYSSELNVNALELEDSALYLCASGLFASGTYEQYFGPGTRLTVT.

V gene TRBV5-8 combines with J gene TRBJ2-1; D is perhaps TRBD2 (6 bases). CDR3 length: 15 residues. Trimming removed 2 bases at V and 7 bases at J, with 16 bases between. Looked up from germline, CDR1 is SGHTS and CDR2 is YDEGEE. Here the CDR3 DNA reads TGTGCCAGCAGCTTTAGCGGATCCGCGGGAAATGAGCAGTTCTTC. It codes for CASSFSGSAGNEQFF.

The gene calls are TRBV7-9 and TRBJ1-5; D is ambiguous. The germline V and J ends were trimmed by 3 bases and 3 bases, with 6 bases remaining between them. CDR1 is SEHNR and CDR2 is FQNEAQ in the germline V gene (reference sequence). CDR3 length equals 13 residues. The CDR3 coding sequence is TGTGCCAGCAGCTTCAGAGCCAATCAGCCCCAGCATTTT. Residues: CASSFRANQPQHF.

The chain combines TRBV9 with TRBJ2-2; possibly TRBD1 or TRBD2 for D (5 bases each). Trimming took off 0 bases at V and 0 bases at J, with 12 bases between the two ends. This CDR3 is built from 17 residues. CDR1 and CDR2 (germline): SGDLS, YYNGEE. DNA of the CDR3: TGTGCCAGCAGCGTAGGAGGGGCAGCTTCGAACACCGGGGAGCTGTTTTTT. Amino acid sequence: CASSVGGAASNTGELFF.

The CDR3 region is CASTPGLAGEADTQYF. The CDR3 coding sequence is TGTGCCAGCACCCCAGGACTAGCGGGAGAGGCTGATACGCAGTATTTT. The chain has TRBV28 and TRBJ2-3; 13 bases line up with TRBD2. The V gene's germline CDR1 is MDHEN and CDR2 SYDVKM. Trimming at V came to 7 bases and at J to 6 bases, leaving 10 bases not matched to a gene. The CDR3 consists of 16 residues.

This clone was detected once. This CDR3 is CASNPTGMRETQYF. CDR3 DNA: TGTGCCAGCAATCCCACAGGGATGCGGGAGACCCAGTACTTC. V is TRBV28 and J is TRBJ2-5, with TRBD1 as a possible D gene (6 bases). Looked up from germline, CDR1 is MDHEN and CDR2 is SYDVKM. V was trimmed by 7 bases and J by 5 bases, leaving 17 bases between them. The CDR3 is made up of 14 amino acids. The whole variable domain, filled in from reference TRBV28 and TRBJ2-5, reads DVKVTQSSRYLVKRTGEKVFLECVQDMDHENMFWYRQDPGLGLRLIYFSYDVKMKEKGDIPEGYSVSREKKERFSLILESASTNQTSMYLCASNPTGMRETQYFGPGTRLLVL.

The chain links TRBV28 to TRBJ2-1, with TRBD2 as a possible D gene (5 bases). Trimming pared 11 bases from V and 1 base from J, leaving 18 bases between. This CDR3 contains 15 residues. Germline V gene sequence: CDR1 MDHEN, CDR2 SYDVKM. This chain's CDR3 is CAAGPLAKSYNEQFF. The CDR3 coding sequence is TGTGCCGCTGGACCCCTAGCAAAGTCCTACAATGAGCAGTTCTTC. The whole variable domain, remainder taken from reference TRBV28 and TRBJ2-1, is DVKVTQSSRYLVKRTGEKVFLECVQDMDHENMFWYRQDPGLGLRLIYFSYDVKMKEKGDIPEGYSVSREKKERFSLILESASTNQTSMYLCAAGPLAKSYNEQFFGPGTRLTVL.

This clone was found once. The genes are TRBV6-5 and TRBJ2-7; 8 bases agree with TRBD2. The CDR3 has 14 residues. Trimming removed 5 bases from V and 3 bases from J; junction bases left unmatched: 6. Germline V gives CDR1 MNHEY, CDR2 SVGAGI. CDR3 in DNA: TGTGCCAGCAGTGTGGAGACTAGCGTCTACGAGCAGTACTTC. Translating gives CASSVETSVYEQYF.

The V and J genes are TRBV7-8 and TRBJ2-5; the D gene is possibly TRBD2 (5 bases). TRBJ2-7 explains the end of the DNA better; the J call may be wrong. In germline, CDR1 is SGHVS, CDR2 FQNEAQ. This CDR3 spans 14 amino acids. The CDR3: CASSLEAVTYEQYF. CDR3 sequence (DNA): TGTGCCAGCAGCTTAGAAGCGGTAACCTACGAGCAGTACTTC.